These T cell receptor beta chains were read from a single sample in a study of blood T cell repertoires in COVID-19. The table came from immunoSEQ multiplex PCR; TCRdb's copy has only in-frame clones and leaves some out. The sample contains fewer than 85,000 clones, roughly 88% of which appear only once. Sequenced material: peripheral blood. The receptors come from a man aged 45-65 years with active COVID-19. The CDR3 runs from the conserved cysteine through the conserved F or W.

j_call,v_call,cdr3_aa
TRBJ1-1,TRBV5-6,CASSLQGSEAFF
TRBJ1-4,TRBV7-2,CASAAVGATNEKLFF
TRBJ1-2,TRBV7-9,CASSLFPDRGPYGYTF
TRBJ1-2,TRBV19,CASSPPPGAGYTF
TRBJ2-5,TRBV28,CASSSPNQKQETQYF
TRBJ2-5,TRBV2,CASRRDSQETQYF
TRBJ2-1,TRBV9,CASSLAGAYNEQFF
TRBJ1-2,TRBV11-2,CASSLDSYGYTF
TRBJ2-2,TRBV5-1,CASRTGTDTGELFF
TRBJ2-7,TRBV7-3,CASSAGLEGEQYF
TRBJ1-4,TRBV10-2,CASSDQGNEKLFF
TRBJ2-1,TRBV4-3,CASSQEGGNEQFF
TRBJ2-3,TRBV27,CASSPGGYTDTQYF
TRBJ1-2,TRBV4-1,CASSQDDHRDSVF
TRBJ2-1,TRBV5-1,CASRVIRGNIDEQFF
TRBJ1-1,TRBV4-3,CASSQDGQENTEAFF
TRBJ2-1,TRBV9,CASSRLLNEQFF